This T cell receptor beta chain was observed in a study of blood T cell repertoires in COVID-19 (dated by TCRdb to about 2020). Turning to the overall study: Samples from collaborators originated in the United States, Italy and Spain and spanned both the acute and convalescent phases of COVID-19. The prospective study material was composed of cDNA or gDNA derived from T cells, B-cell-depleted T cells, or PBMCs. Deeply sampled blood TCRbeta repertoires from subjects exposed to, actively infected with, or recovered from COVID-19 were included in the dataset. A freely available public database, intended as a resource for researchers studying the immune response to SARS-CoV-2, is where the repertoires were released. The samples were drawn from the first 160 participants of the ongoing ImmuneRACE study and from 1,254 subjects provided by 6 global collaborators. The sample metadata nearly always contained a de-identified subject ID, COVID-19 status, age in years and sex. HLA class I and class II types, where available, came from metadata supplied by the sample provider rather than from assay-based typing. What the study reported, not specific to this receptor: The quantity of clinical and demographic metadata differed by source and by participant and was supplied without curation.

TCRbeta CDR3 regions were amplified from genomic DNA by means of the immunoSEQ Assay, a bias-controlled multiplex PCR. The source study handled its data this way. The number of nucleated cells in each sample was estimated by amplification of reference gene primers within the assay. To quantify the absolute abundance of each unique TCRbeta CDR3 rearrangement, sequence reads were collapsed and filtered. For each sample, productive Simpson clonality was calculated by taking the square root of Simpson's diversity index across productive rearrangements. TCRdb mirrors the immuneACCESS table, restricted to in-frame sequences. Some clones are absent from its copies; in checked studies, under half trace to an unresolved V gene, and the reason for the others is unknown. The DNA was the basis for D and trimming; V, J and clone size are from that table. The sample has 98,000 or so clones on record, 88% of them singletons. The ten largest make up 2% to 3% of the sample.

CDR1 and CDR2, looked up from the germline V gene, are SGHTS and YDEGEE. The germline V end is reduced by 2 bases and the J end by 5 bases; junction bases left unmatched: 9. The CDR3 numbers 16 residues from cysteine through phenylalanine. The retained sequence is limited to the CDR3, 48 bases, with the frame set at the first base. Each collaborating institution followed its own protocols to collect whole blood in K2EDTA tubes. Collaborator samples were shipped for TCRbeta analysis as frozen whole blood, isolated PBMCs, or DNA extracted from either sample type. On this clone: Its antigen is not yet known. The record has no base qualities; no much larger clone is one base away.

Sequenced sample: peripheral blood. This chain joins TRBV5-8 to TRBJ1-4; 7 middle bases align to TRBD1. The clonotype was recovered from a human donor in a cohort sampled during active COVID-19. Here the CDR3 is given as CASSLGSGTANEKLFF. The DNA is as follows: TGTGCCAGCAGCTTAGGGTCGGGGACAGCGAATGAAAAACTGTTTTTT.